The entry below gives a single T cell receptor beta chain sequence along with its context. Its antigen remains unidentified. No quality values exist for individual bases; no much larger clone is one base distant. TCR cDNA was synthesized by 5'RACE template switching, through which a universal primer site and unique molecular identifiers were introduced. Priming for cDNA synthesis came from both the TCR alpha and TCR beta constant segments. Libraries were amplified in two PCR steps, with sample barcodes and sequencing adapters added in the second step. Sequencing of libraries was performed on Illumina HiSeq 2500 (2x100 bp) or NovaSeq (2x150 bp). Under the source paper's analysis protocol: Demultiplexing of reads and collapsing into UMI consensus sequences were performed with MIGEC, and V(D)J alignment was carried out with MiXCR. Vaccine-responding clonotypes were defined with edgeR using replicate PBMC samples, requiring FDR below 0.01 and a log2 fold change above 5 up to day 15. Bulk clonotypes were assigned CD4 or CD8 identity according to which sequenced CD4 or CD8 repertoire held them at higher abundance. TCRdb passed the public sequencing reads through fastp at Q25 and MiXCR, retaining productive beta sequences. Every entry covers one CDR3 protein and lists the most common genes and DNA from its rows. The V and J calls were not made by the authors but by TCRdb's processing. Present in this sample are some 390,000 distinct CDR3 sequences, around 6.5% of which were seen just once. The ten largest clones capture about 15% of the sample.

The data derive from a study of T cells after yellow fever vaccination (dated by TCRdb to the late 2010s). Some background on the complete study: Libraries from fractions with low cell numbers were prepared with the SMART-Seq v4 Ultra Low Input RNA kit. To track T-cell clones before and after primary and booster YFV17D yellow fever vaccination, bulk TCR alpha and beta repertoires were sequenced longitudinally. Two healthy male donors, one aged 18 to 30 and one aged 30 to 40 years, made up the cohort. Blood was drawn at multiple timepoints before and after primary and secondary immunization, with bulk PBMC replicates and cell subsets isolated.

This specimen's treatment or condition label, interpreted: live attenuated yellow fever vaccine strain. At each blood-draw timepoint, two biological replicates of bulk PBMCs were obtained. A standard Ficoll-Paque protocol was used to isolate PBMCs from peripheral blood. TriZol was used to extract RNA from bulk PBMCs, CD4 and CD8 fractions, and dextramer-positive and dextramer-negative fractions. A distance of 12 bases separates the germline ends of V and J, which lose 6 bases and 0 bases respectively. CDR1 and CDR2 are read off the germline V gene as SGHAT and FQNNGV. The CDR3 starts with the cysteine, ends with the phenylalanine, and has 15 residues. Only CDR3 DNA is held: 45 bases, read in frame from base 1. General findings and caveats noted by the study authors: After the booster, most of the clones that had expanded following primary vaccination were detected again (roughly 97% of CD4 and around 90% of CD8), which suggests that memory was broadly maintained. Computational filtering was required because FACS-sorted repertoires could contain abundant contaminating clonotypes from the bulk population. Compared with the primary T-cell response, the secondary T-cell response was faster but weaker, reaching its peak on day 5 rather than on day 15. Because the study included only two donors, the extent to which the findings can be generalized is limited. A small share of clonotypes was detected in both CD4 and CD8 compartments, with the overlap likely arising from convergent recombination.

This receptor chain uses TRBV11-2 and TRBJ2-1; TRBD2 is a weak D gene call, 5 bases matching. The TCR originated in a man between 25 and 39 years old who received the YFV17D yellow fever vaccine. The source was PBMCs, collected 5 days after the yellow fever booster vaccination. The CDR3 reads CASSGLSSSYNEQFF. The bases are TGTGCCAGCAGTGGACTTTCGAGCTCCTACAATGAGCAGTTCTTC.